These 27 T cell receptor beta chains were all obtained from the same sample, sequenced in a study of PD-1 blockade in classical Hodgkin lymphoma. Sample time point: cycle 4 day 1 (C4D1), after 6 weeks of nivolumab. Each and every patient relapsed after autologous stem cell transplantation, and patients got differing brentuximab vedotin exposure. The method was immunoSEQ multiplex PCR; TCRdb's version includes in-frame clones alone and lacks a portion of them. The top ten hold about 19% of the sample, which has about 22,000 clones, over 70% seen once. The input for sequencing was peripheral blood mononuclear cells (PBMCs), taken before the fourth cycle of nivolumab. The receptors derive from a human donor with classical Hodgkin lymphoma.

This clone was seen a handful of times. The CDR3 DNA is TGTGCCAGCTCACCGGGCCAAGAGACCCAGTACTTC. Translation: CASSPGQETQYF. The gene calls are TRBV18 and TRBJ2-5; D unclear. Germline V lookup: CDR1 KGHSH, CDR2 LQKENI. This CDR3 spans 12 amino acids. Trimming pared 3 bases from V and 1 base from J, leaving 3 bases between. Supplemented by reference TRBV18 and TRBJ2-5, the full variable domain reads NAGVMQNPRHLVRRRGQEARLRCSPMKGHSHVYWYRQLPEEGLKFMVYLQKENIIDESGMPKERFSAEFPKEGPSILRIQQVVRGDSAAYFCASSPGQETQYFGPGTRLLVL.

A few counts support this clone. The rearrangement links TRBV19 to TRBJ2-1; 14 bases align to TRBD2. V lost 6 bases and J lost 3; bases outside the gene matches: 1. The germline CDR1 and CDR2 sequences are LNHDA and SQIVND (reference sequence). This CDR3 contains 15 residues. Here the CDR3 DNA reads TGTGCCAGTAGGGGACTAGCGGGGGACTACAATGAGCAGTTCTTC. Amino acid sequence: CASRGLAGDYNEQFF.

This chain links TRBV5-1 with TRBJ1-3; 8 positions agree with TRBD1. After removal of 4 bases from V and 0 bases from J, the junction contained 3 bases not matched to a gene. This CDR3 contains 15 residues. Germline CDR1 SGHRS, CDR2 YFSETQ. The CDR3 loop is CASSTDRGSGNTIYF. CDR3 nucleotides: TGCGCCAGCAGCACCGACAGGGGCTCTGGAAACACCATATATTTT.

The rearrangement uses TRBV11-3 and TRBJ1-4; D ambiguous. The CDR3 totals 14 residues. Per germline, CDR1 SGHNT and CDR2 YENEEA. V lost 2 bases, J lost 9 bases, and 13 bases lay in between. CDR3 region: CASSLTPDVKKLFF. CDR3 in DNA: TGTGCCAGCAGCTTAACCCCGGACGTAAAAAAACTGTTTTTT.

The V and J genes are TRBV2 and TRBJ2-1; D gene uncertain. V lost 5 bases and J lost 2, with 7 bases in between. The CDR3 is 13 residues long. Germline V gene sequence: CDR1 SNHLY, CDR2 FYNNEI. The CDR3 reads CASSPLAYNEQFF. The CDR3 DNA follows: TGTGCCAGCAGTCCTCTGGCCTACAATGAGCAGTTCTTC.

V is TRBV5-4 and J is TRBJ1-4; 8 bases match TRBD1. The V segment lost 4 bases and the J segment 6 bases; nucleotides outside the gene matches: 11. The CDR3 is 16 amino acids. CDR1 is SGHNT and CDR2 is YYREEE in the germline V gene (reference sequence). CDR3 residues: CASSLFSTGEDEKLFF. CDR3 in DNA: TGTGCCAGCAGCCTGTTTTCGACAGGGGAGGATGAAAAACTGTTTTTT.

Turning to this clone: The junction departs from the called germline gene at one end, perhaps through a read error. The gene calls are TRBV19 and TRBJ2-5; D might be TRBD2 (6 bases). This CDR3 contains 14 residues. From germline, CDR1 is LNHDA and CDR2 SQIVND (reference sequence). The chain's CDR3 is CASSTNGGEETQYF. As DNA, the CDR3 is TGTGCCAGCAGTACTAACGGGGGAGAGGAGACCCAGTACTTC.

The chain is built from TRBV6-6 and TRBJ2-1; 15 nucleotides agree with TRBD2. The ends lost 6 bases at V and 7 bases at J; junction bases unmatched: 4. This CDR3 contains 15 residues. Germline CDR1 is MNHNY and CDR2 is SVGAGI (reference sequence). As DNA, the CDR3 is TGTGCCAGCAGCCCGGGACTAGCGGGAGGAAATGAGCAGTTCTTC. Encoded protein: CASSPGLAGGNEQFF.

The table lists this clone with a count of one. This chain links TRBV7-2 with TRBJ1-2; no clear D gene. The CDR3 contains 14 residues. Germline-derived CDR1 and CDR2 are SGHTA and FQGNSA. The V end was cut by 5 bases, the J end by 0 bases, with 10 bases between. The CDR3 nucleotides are TGTGCCAGCAGCCTAGGGAGGGCTAACTATGGCTACACCTTC. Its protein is CASSLGRANYGYTF.

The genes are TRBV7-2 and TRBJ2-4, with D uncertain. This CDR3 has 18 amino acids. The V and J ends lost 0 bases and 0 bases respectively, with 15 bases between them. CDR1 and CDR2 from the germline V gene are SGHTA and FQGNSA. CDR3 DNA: TGTGCCAGCAGCTTAGCGCGAGTGTCCAGCCTAGCCAAAAACATTCAGTACTTC. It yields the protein CASSLARVSSLAKNIQYF.

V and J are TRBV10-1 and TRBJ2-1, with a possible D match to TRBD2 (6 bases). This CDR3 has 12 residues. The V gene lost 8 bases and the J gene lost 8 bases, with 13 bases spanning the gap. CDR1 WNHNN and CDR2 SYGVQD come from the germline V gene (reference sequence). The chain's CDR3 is CASSYGSHEQFF. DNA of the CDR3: TGCGCCAGCTCCTACGGGAGCCATGAGCAGTTCTTC.

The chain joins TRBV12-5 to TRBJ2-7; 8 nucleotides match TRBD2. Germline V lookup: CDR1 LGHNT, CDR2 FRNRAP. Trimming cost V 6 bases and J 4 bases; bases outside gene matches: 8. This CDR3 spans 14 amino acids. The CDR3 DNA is TGTGCTAGTGGCAGCGGGGGTGGAGAGTACGAGCAGTACTTC. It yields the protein CASGSGGGEYEQYF.

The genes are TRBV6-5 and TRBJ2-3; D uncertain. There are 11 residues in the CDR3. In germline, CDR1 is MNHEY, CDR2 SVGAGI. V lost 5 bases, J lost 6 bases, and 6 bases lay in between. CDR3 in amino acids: CASSAMDTQYF. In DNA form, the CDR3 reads TGTGCCAGCAGTGCTATGGATACGCAGTATTTT.

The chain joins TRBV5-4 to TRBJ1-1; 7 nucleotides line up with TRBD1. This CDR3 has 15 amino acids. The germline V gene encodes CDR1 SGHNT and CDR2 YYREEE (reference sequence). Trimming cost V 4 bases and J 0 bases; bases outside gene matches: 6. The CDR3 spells CASSEQGRVNTEAFF. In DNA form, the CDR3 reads TGTGCCAGCAGCGAACAGGGGCGGGTGAACACTGAAGCTTTCTTT.

CDR3 in DNA: TGCGCCAGCAGTGGGGGTTATGGCTACACCTTC. Residues: CASSGGYGYTF. The V gene is TRBV10-2, the J gene TRBJ1-2; D uncertain. Germline assignment: CDR1 WSHSY and CDR2 SAAADI. V lost 4 bases to trimming and J lost 5 bases, with 5 bases between them. This CDR3 contains 11 residues.

Written as DNA, the CDR3 is TGTGCCAGCAGCTTGAGGGGTCTGAACTCTGGAAACACCATATATTTT. Its translation: CASSLRGLNSGNTIYF. The chain uses TRBV5-6 and TRBJ1-3, with a possible D match to TRBD1 (5 bases). The CDR3 covers 16 residues. Germline CDR1 SGHDT, CDR2 YYEEEE. Trimming removed 1 base from V and 0 bases from J, with 11 bases in between.

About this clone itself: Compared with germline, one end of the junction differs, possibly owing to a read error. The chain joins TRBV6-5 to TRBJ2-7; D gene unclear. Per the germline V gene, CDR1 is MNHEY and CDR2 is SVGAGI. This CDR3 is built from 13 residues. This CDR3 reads CASSPLVRSEQYF. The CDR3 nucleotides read TGCGCCAGCAGTCCCCTAGTCCGGTCCGAGCAGTACTTC.

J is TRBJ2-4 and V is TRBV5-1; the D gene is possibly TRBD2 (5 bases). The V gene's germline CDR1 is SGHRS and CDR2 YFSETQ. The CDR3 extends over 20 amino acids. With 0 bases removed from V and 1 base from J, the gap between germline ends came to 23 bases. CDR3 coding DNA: TGCGCCAGCAGCTTGGTCGGGGTCGACGGTCCCCTCCGGGCCAAAAACATTCAGTACTTC. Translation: CASSLVGVDGPLRAKNIQYF.

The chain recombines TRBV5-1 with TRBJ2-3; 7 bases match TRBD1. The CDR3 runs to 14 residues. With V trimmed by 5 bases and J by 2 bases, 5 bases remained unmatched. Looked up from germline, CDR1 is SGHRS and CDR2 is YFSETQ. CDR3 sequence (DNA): TGCGCCAGCAGGGGGACAGCAAACACAGATACGCAGTATTTT. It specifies CASRGTANTDTQYF.

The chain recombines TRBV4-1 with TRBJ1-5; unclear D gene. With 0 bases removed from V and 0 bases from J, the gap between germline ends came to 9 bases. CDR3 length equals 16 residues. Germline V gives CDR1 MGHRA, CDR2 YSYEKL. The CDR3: CASSQEDGYSNQPQHF. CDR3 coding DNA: TGCGCCAGCAGCCAAGAGGACGGTTATAGCAATCAGCCCCAGCATTTT.

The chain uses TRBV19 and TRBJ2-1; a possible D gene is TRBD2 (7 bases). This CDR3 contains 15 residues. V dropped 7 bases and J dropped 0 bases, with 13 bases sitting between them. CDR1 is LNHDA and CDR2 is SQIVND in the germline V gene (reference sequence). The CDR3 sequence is CASKQGLSSYNEQFF. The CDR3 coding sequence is TGTGCCAGTAAACAGGGACTAAGCTCCTACAATGAGCAGTTCTTC. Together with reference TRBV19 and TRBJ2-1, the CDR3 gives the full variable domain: DGGITQSPKYLFRKEGQNVTLSCEQNLNHDAMYWYRQDPGQGLRLIYYSQIVNDFQKGDIAEGYSVSREKKESFPLTVTSAQKNPTAFYLCASKQGLSSYNEQFFGPGTRLTVL.

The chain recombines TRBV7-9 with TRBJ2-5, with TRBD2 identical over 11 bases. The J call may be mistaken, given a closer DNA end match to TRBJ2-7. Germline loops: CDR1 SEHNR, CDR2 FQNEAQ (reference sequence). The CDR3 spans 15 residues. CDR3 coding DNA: TGTGCCAGCAGCTCATATAGCGGGAGGGCTAGCGAGCAGTACTTC. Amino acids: CASSSYSGRASEQYF.

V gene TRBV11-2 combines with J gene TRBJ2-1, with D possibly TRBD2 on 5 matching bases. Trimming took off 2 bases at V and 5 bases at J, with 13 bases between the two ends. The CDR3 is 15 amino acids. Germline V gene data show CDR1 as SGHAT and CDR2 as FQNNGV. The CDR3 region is CASSLYGLGNNEQFF. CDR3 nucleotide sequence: TGTGCCAGCAGCTTATACGGACTGGGAAACAATGAGCAGTTCTTC.

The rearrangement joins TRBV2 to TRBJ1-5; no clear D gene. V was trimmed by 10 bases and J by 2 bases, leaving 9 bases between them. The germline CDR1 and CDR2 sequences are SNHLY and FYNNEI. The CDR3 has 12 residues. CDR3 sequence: CATAGGNQPQHF. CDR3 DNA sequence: TGTGCCACCGCCGGGGGCAATCAGCCCCAGCATTTT.

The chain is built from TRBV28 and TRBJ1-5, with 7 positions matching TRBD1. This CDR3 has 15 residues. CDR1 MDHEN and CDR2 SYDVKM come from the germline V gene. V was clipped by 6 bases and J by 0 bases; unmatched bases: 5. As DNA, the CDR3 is TGTGCCAGCAGCTCGGGACAGAATAGCAATCAGCCCCAGCATTTT. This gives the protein CASSSGQNSNQPQHF.

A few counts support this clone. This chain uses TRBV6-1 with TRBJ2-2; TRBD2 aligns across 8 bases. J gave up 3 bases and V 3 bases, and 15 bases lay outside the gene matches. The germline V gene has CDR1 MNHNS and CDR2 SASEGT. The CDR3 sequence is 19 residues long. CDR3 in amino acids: CASSETTPGLGVHTGELFF. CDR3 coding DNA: TGTGCCAGCAGTGAGACGACCCCGGGACTAGGGGTACACACCGGGGAGCTGTTTTTT.

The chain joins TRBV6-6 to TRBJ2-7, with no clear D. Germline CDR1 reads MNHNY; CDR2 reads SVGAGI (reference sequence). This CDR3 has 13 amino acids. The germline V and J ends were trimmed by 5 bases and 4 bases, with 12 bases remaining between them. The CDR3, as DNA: TGTGCCAGCAGTCCCTCGACACGGTACGAGCAGTACTTC. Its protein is CASSPSTRYEQYF.